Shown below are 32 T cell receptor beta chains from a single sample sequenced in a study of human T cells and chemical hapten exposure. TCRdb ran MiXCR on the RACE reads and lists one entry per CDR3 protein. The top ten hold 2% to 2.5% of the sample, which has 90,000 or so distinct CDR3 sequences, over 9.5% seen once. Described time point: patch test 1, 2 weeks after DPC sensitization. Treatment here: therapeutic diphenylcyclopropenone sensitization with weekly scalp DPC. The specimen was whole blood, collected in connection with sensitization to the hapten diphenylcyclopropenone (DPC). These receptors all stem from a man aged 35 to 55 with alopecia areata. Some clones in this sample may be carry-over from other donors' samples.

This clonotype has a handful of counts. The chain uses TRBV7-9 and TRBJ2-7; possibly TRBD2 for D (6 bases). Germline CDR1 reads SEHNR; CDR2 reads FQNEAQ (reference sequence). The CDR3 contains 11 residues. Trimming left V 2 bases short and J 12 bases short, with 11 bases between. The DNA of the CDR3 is TGTGCCAGCAGCTTACCGGTGGGGGGGTACTTC. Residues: CASSLPVGGYF.

DNA for the CDR3: TGTGCCTGGAGCTTGGGTTTGCGAGAAAAACTGTTTTTT. It is translated as CAWSLGLREKLFF. The genes are TRBV30 and TRBJ1-4; the D is unclear. CDR3 size: 13 residues. The germline gives CDR1 GTSNPN, CDR2 SVGIG (reference sequence). Trimming took off 3 bases at V and 8 bases at J, with 13 bases between the two ends.

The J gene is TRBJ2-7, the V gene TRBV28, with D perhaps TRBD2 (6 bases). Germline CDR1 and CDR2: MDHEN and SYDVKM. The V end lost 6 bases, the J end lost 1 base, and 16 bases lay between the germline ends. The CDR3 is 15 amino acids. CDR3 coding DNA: TGTGCCAGCAGGCCCGGGACTGAAGTATCCTACGAGCAGTACGTC. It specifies CASRPGTEVSYEQYV.

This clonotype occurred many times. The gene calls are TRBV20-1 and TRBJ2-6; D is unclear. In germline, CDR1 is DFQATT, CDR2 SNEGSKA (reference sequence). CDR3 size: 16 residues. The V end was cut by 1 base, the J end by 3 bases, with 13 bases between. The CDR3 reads CSARARVGFGANVLTF. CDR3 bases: TGCAGTGCTAGAGCTAGGGTCGGGTTTGGGGCCAACGTCCTGACTTTC.

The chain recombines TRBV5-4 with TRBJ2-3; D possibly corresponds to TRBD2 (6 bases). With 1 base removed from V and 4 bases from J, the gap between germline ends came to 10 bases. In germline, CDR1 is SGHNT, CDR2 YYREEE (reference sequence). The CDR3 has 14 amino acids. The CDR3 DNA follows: TGTGCCAGCAGCTTGATGGGGGAGGCAGATACGCAGTATTTT. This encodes CASSLMGEADTQYF. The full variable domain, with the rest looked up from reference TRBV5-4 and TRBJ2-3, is ETGVTQSPTHLIKTRGQQVTLRCSSQSGHNTVSWYQQALGQGPQFIFQYYREEENGRGNFPPRFSGLQFPNYSSELNVNALELDDSALYLCASSLMGEADTQYFGPGTRLTVL.

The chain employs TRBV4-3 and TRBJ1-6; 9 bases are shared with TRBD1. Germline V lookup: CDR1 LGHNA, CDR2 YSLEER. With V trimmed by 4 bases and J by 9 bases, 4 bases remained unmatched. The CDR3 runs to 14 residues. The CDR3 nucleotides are TGCGCCAGCAGCCTAGGACAGGGGAGTTCACCCCTCCACTTT. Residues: CASSLGQGSSPLHF.

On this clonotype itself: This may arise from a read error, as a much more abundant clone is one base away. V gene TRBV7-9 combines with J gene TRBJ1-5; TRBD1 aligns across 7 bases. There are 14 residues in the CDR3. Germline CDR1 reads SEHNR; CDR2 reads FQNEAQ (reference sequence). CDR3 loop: CASSSGTVNHPQHF. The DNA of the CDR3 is TGTGCCAGCAGCTCCGGGACAGTCAATCACCCCCAGCATTTT.

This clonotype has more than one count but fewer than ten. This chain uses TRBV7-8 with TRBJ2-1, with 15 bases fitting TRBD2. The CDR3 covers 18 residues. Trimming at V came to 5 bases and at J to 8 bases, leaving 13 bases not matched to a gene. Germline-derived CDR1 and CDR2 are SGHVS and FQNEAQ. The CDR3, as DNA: TGTGCCAGCAGCCCCCGACTCCGGACTAGCGGGAGGGCGGATGAGCAGTTCTTC. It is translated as CASSPRLRTSGRADEQFF.

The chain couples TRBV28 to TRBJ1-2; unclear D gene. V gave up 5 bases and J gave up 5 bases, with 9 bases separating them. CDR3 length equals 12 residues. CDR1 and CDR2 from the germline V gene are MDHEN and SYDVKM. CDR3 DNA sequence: TGTGCCAGCAGTCCGCATTCTTATGGCTACACCTTC. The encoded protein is CASSPHSYGYTF.

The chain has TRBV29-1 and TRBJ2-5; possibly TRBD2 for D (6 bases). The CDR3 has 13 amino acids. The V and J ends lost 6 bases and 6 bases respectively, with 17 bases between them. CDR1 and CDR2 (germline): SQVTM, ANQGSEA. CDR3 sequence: CSVKRQGRQTQYF. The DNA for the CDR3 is TGCAGCGTCAAAAGGCAAGGGAGGCAGACCCAGTACTTC.

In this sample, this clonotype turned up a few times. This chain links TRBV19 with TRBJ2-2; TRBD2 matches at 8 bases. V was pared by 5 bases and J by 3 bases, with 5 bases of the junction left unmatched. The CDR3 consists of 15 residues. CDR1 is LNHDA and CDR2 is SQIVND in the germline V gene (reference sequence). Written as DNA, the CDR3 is TGTGCCAGTAGTGGGTTAGCGGGGTACACCGGGGAGCTGTTTTTT. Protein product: CASSGLAGYTGELFF.

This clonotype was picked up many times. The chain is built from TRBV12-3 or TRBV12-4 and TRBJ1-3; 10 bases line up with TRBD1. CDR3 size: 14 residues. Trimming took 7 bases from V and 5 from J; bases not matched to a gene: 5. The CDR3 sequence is CASIRDRGRNTIYF. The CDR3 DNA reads TGTGCCAGCATCCGGGACAGGGGCCGAAACACCATATATTTT.

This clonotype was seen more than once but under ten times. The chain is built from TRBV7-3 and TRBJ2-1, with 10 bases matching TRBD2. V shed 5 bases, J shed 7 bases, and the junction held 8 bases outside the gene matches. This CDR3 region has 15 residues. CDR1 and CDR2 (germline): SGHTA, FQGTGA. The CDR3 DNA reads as TGTGCCAGCAGCCCTAGCGGGAGTAGGCGAAATGAGCAGTTCTTC. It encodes CASSPSGSRRNEQFF.

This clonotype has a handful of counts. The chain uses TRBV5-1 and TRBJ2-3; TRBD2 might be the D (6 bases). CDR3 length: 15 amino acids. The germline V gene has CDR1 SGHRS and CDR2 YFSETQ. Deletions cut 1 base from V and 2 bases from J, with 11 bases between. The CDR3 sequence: CASSLTGANTDTQYF. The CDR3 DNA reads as TGCGCCAGCAGCTTGACGGGAGCGAACACAGATACGCAGTATTTT.

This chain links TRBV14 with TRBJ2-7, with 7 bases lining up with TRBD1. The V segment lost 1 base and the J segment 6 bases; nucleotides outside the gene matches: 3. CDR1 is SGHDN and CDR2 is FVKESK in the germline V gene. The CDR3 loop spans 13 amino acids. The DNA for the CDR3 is TGTGCCAGCAGCCAAGTGAACAGGGGCGAGCAGTACGTC. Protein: CASSQVNRGEQYV.

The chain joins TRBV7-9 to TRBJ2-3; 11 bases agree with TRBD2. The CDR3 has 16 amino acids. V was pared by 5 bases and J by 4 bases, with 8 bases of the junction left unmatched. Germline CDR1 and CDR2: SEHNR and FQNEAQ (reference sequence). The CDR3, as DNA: TGTGCCAGCAGCCTAGGGACTAGCGGCTATTCAGATACGCAGTATTTT. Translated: CASSLGTSGYSDTQYF.

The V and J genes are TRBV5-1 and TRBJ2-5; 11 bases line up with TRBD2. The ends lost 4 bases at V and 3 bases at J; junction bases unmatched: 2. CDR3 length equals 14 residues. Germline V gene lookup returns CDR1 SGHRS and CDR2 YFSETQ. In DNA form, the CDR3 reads TGCGCCAGCAGCACGGGACTAGCGGAAGAGACCCAGTACTTC. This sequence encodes CASSTGLAEETQYF.

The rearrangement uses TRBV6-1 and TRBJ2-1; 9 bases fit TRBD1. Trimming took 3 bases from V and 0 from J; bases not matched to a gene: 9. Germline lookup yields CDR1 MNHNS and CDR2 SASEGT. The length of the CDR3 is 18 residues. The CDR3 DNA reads TGTGCCAGCAGTGAGGGGACAGGGCCTATAAGCTCCTACAATGAGCAGTTCTTC. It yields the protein CASSEGTGPISSYNEQFF.

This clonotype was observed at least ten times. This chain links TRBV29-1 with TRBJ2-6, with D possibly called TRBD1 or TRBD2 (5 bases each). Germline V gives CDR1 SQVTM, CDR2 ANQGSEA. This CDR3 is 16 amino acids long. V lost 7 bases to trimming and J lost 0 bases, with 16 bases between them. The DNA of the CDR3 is TGCAGCGCGGCCGGGGACGGACGCTCTGGGGCCAACGTCCTGACTTTC. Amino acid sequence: CSAAGDGRSGANVLTF.

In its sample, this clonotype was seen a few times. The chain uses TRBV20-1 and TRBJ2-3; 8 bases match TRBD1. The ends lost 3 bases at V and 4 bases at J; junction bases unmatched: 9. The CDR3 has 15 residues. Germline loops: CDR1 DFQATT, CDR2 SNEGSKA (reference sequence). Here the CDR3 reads CSARAGRGHADTQYF. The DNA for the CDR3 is TGCAGTGCTAGGGCTGGCAGGGGGCATGCAGATACGCAGTATTTT.

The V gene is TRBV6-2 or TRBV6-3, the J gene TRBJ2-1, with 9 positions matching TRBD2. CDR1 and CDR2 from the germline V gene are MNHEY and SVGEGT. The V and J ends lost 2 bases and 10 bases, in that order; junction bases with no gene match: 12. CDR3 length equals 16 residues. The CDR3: CASSYPGLARAGEQFF. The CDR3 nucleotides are TGTGCCAGCAGTTACCCGGGACTAGCTAGGGCAGGCGAGCAGTTCTTC.

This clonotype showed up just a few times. CDR3 nucleotide sequence: TGTGCCAGCAGCTTAACCCTGGGTGAGCAGTTCTTC. Residues: CASSLTLGEQFF. This chain links TRBV7-9 with TRBJ2-1; D is ambiguous. Germline assignment: CDR1 SEHNR and CDR2 FQNEAQ (reference sequence). V was cut by 2 bases and J by 9 bases, with 8 bases left in between. The CDR3 is 12 amino acids.

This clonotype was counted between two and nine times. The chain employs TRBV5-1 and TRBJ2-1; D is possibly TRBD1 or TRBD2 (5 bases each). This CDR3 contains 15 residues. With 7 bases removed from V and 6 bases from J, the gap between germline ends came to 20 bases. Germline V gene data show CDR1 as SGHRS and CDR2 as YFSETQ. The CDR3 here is CASYYSGTQSNEQFF. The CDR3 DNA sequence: TGCGCCAGCTACTATTCCGGGACCCAGTCCAATGAGCAGTTCTTC.

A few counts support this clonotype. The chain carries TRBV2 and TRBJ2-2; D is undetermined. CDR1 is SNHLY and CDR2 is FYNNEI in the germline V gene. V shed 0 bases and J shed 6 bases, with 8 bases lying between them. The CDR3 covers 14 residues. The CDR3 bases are TGTGCCAGCAGTGAAGCCATAGCAGCCGGGGAGCTGTTTTTT. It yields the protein CASSEAIAAGELFF.

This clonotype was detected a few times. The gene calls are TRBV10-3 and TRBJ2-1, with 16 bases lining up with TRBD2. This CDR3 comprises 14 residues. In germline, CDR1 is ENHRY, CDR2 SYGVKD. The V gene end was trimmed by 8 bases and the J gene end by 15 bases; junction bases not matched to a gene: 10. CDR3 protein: CAIGGLAGGPSWFF. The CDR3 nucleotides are TGTGCCATCGGGGGACTAGCGGGAGGGCCCTCTTGGTTCTTC.

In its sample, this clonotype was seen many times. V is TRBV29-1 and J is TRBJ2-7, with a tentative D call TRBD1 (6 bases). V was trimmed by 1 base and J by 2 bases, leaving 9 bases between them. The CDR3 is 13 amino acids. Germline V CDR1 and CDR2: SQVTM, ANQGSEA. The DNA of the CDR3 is TGCAGCGTTGAAGGGACAGAGACCTACGAGCAGTACTTC. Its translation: CSVEGTETYEQYF.

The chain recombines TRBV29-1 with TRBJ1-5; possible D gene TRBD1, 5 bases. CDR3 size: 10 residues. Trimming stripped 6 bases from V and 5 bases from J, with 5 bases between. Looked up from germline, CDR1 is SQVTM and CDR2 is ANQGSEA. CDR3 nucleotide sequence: TGCAGCGTGGGGGATCAGCCCCAGCATTTT. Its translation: CSVGDQPQHF.

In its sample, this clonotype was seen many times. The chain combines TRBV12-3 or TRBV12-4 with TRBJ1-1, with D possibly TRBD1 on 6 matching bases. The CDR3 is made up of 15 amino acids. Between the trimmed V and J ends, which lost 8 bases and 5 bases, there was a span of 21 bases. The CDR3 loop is CASYPSGARGTEAFF. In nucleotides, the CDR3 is TGTGCCAGCTATCCATCGGGGGCGCGGGGAACTGAAGCTTTCTTT.

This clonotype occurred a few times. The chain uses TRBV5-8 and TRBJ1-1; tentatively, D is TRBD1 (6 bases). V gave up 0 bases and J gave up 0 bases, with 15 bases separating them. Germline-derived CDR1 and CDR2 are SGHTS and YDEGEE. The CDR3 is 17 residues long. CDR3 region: CASSLDRGTPVNTEAFF. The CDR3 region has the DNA TGTGCCAGCAGCTTGGATAGGGGGACCCCCGTGAACACTGAAGCTTTCTTT.

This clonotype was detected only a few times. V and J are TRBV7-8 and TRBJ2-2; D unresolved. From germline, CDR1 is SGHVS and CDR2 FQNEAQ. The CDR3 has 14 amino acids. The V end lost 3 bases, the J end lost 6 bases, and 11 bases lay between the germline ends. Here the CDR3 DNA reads TGTGCCAGCAGCTTTGAGTTTTTGTCCGGGGAGCTGTTTTTT. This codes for CASSFEFLSGELFF.

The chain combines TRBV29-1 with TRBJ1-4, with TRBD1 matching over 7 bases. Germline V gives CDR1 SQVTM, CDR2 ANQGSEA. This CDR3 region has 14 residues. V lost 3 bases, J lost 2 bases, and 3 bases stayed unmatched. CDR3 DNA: TGCAGCGTTGACTCGACAGGGACTAATGAAAAACTGTTTTTT. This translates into CSVDSTGTNEKLFF.

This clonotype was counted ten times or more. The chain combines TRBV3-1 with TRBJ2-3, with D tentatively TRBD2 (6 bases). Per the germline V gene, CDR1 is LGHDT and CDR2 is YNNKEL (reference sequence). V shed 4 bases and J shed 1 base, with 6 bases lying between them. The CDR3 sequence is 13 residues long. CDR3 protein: CASSLAGTDTQYF. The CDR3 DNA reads TGTGCCAGCAGCCTAGCGGGCACAGATACGCAGTATTTT.